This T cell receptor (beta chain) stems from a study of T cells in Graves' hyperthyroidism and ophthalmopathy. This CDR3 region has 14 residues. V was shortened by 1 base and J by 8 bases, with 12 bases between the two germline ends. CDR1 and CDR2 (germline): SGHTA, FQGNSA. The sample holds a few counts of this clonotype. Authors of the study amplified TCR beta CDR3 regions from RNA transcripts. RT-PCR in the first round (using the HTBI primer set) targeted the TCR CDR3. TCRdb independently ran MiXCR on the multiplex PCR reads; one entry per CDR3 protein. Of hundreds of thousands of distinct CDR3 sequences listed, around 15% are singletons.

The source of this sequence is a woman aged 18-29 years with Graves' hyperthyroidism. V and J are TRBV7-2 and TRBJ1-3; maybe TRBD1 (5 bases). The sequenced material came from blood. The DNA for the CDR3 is TGTGCCAGCAGCTTAGTCGCAGGGTACGACACCATATATTTT. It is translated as CASSLVAGYDTIYF.